The 30 T cell receptor beta chains presented below share a single source sample, sequenced in a study of blood T cells in healthy people across ages. Combining a sample-barcoded 5' primer with a J-beta primer mix, a second PCR ran for roughly 7 to 11 cycles. TCRdb fed the 5' RACE reads into MiXCR, producing one record per CDR3 protein. This sample carries 1,500,000 or so distinct CDR3 sequences, 40% to 45% of them seen once, and the ten largest clones take approximately 4.1%. Source material: blood. These receptor sequences come from a woman aged 18-29 years in good health.

Concerning this clonotype itself: A junction end diverges from the germline sequence, so it may reflect a read error. The J gene is TRBJ2-7, the V gene TRBV29-1, with 9 nucleotides matching TRBD1. CDR3 length: 12 amino acids. Germline assignment: CDR1 SQVTM and CDR2 ANQGSEA. This chain's CDR3 is CSVRTGVYGQYF. In nucleotides, the CDR3 is TGCAGCGTCCGGACAGGGGTCTACGGGCAGTACTTC.

The sample holds a few counts of this clonotype. The chain recombines TRBV20-1 with TRBJ2-1; the match to TRBD2 covers 12 bases. This CDR3 has 13 residues. The J segment lost 10 bases and the V segment lost 3 bases, leaving 4 bases of the junction unmatched. CDR1 and CDR2 (germline): DFQATT, SNEGSKA (reference sequence). CDR3 sequence (DNA): TGCAGTGCTAGCAGACTAGCGGGAGACGAGCAGTTCTTC. Protein product: CSASRLAGDEQFF.

This sequence joins TRBV20-1 and TRBJ2-5; 9 bases agree with TRBD1. This CDR3 region has 14 residues. Germline V lookup: CDR1 DFQATT, CDR2 SNEGSKA (reference sequence). The V gene end was trimmed by 6 bases and the J gene end by 5 bases; junction bases not matched to a gene: 10. Written as DNA, the CDR3 is TGCAGTGCAAGGACAGGGGAGTGGTGGGAGACCCAGTACTTC. Protein sequence: CSARTGEWWETQYF.

This clonotype turned up a few times. The chain couples TRBV5-1 to TRBJ2-7; possibly TRBD1 for D (6 bases). V gave up 6 bases and J gave up 1 base, with 14 bases separating them. CDR1 SGHRS and CDR2 YFSETQ come from the germline V gene. CDR3 size: 14 residues. The CDR3 loop reads CASKNTGSSYEQYF. In DNA, the CDR3 is TGCGCCAGCAAAAATACAGGGTCTTCCTACGAGCAGTACTTC.

This rearrangement joins TRBV12-3 or TRBV12-4 to TRBJ1-5, with 9 nucleotides matching TRBD1. The CDR3 consists of 14 residues. V trimming: 6 bases; J trimming: 5 bases; junction bases outside the gene matches: 5. The CDR3 DNA is TGTGCCAGCAGGTCCGGGACAGGGCATCAGCCCCAGCATTTT. Protein: CASRSGTGHQPQHF.

The sample holds a few counts of this clonotype. The V call is TRBV6-6, the J call TRBJ2-7; D not resolved. Trimming took 0 bases from V and 5 from J, leaving 8 bases between them. Germline V gene data show CDR1 as MNHNY and CDR2 as SVGAGI (reference sequence). The CDR3 runs to 13 residues. CDR3 region: CASSYSTRNEQYF. CDR3 in DNA: TGTGCCAGCAGTTACTCGACCAGGAACGAGCAGTACTTC.

This chain links TRBV6-2 or TRBV6-3 with TRBJ1-2; no clear D. V lost 5 bases, J lost 7 bases, and 14 bases lay in between. The CDR3 is made up of 13 amino acids. Germline V gene lookup returns CDR1 MNHEY and CDR2 SVGEGT. CDR3 sequence: CASSPTTVCGYTF. The CDR3 DNA is TGTGCCAGCAGTCCGACTACAGTCTGTGGCTACACCTTC.

Only a few counts were recorded for this clonotype. The gene calls are TRBV28 and TRBJ2-4; maybe TRBD1 (6 bases). The J call may be wrong; the DNA end is better matched by TRBJ2-7. The germline gives CDR1 MDHEN, CDR2 SYDVKM. The CDR3 totals 18 residues. CDR3: CASSRQAYYYDNSYEQYF. CDR3 DNA sequence: TGTGCCAGCAGCCGACAGGCCTATTACTACGACAACTCCTACGAGCAGTACTTC.

V and J are TRBV24-1 and TRBJ2-3; 11 bases match TRBD2. V shed 3 bases and J 4 bases; nucleotides not matched to a gene: 11. The germline V gene has CDR1 KGHDR and CDR2 SFDVKD. The CDR3 length is 18 residues. The CDR3 region is CATSDPAVAGGPPDTQYF. CDR3 bases: TGTGCCACCAGTGATCCTGCCGTAGCGGGAGGGCCCCCAGATACGCAGTATTTT.

The rearrangement uses TRBV20-1 and TRBJ2-4; D unclear. With 4 bases removed from V and 0 bases from J, the gap between germline ends came to 7 bases. Germline CDR1 DFQATT, CDR2 SNEGSKA (reference sequence). The CDR3 extends over 13 amino acids. CDR3 region: CSATSLAKNIQYF. CDR3 DNA: TGCAGTGCTACGAGTTTAGCCAAAAACATTCAGTACTTC.

The J gene is TRBJ2-1, the V gene TRBV5-1; the D is unclear. This CDR3 contains 16 residues. CDR1 SGHRS and CDR2 YFSETQ come from the germline V gene. V was cut by 0 bases and J by 5 bases, with 15 bases left in between. As DNA, the CDR3 is TGCGCCAGCAGCTTGGGCCCTGGGGAATCGGACAATGAGCAGTTCTTC. Its translation is CASSLGPGESDNEQFF.

This clonotype was counted ten times or more. J is TRBJ2-1 and V is TRBV3-1; D remains unclear. V shed 1 base and J shed 4 bases, with 8 bases lying between them. CDR1 is LGHDT and CDR2 is YNNKEL in the germline V gene (reference sequence). CDR3 length: 14 amino acids. The CDR3 loop is CASSQGPEYNEQFF. CDR3 sequence (DNA): TGTGCCAGCAGCCAAGGGCCAGAGTACAATGAGCAGTTCTTC.

In this sample, this clonotype turned up once. Mismatch with germline at one junction end may stem from a read error. This sequence joins TRBV6-5 and TRBJ1-4; D uncertain. Looked up from germline, CDR1 is MNHEY and CDR2 is SVGAGI. The CDR3 is 14 residues long. The CDR3 protein is CASSDSDADEKLFF. CDR3 in DNA: TGTGCCAGCAGTGACTCGGATGCGGATGAAAAACTGTTTTTT.

V gene TRBV6-5 combines with J gene TRBJ2-7; D remains unclear. Trimming shortened V by 2 bases and J by 3 bases, and 8 bases separated the two germline ends. This CDR3 has 13 amino acids. Germline CDR1 and CDR2: MNHEY and SVGAGI. This chain's CDR3 is CASSYRVYYEQYF. CDR3 in DNA: TGTGCCAGCAGTTACAGGGTTTACTACGAGCAGTACTTC.

This clonotype came up a few times. The chain has TRBV21-1 and TRBJ1-6. TRBV21-1 is recorded as a pseudogene. CDR3 size: 13 residues. The CDR3 loop reads CASSNDGNSPLHF. CDR3 nucleotide sequence: TGTGCCAGCAGCAACGACGGTAATTCACCCCTCCACTTT.

This CDR3 is CASSFRGPVTEAFF. The CDR3 DNA is TGTGCCAGCAGCTTCAGGGGGCCCGTCACTGAAGCTTTCTTT. V usage is TRBV3-1 and J usage is TRBJ1-1, with 8 bases lining up with TRBD1. The CDR3 extends over 14 amino acids. Per the germline V gene, CDR1 is LGHDT and CDR2 is YNNKEL (reference sequence). J lost 4 bases, V lost 5 bases, and 6 bases had no gene match.

This clonotype has just one count. CDR3 DNA sequence: TGCAGCGTTGCGATTAGCGGGGGGTCCGAAGAGACCCAGTACTTC. Its translation: CSVAISGGSEETQYF. V is TRBV29-1 and J is TRBJ2-5; TRBD2 aligns across 10 bases. The CDR3 runs to 15 residues. Trimming at V came to 4 bases and at J to 3 bases, leaving 8 bases not matched to a gene. Germline V gene data show CDR1 as SQVTM and CDR2 as ANQGSEA.

The chain joins TRBV12-3 or TRBV12-4 to TRBJ2-7, with 7 bases lining up with TRBD1. The junction had 5 bases not matched to a gene; V was cut back by 5 bases and J by 1 base. This CDR3 has 14 residues. The CDR3 nucleotides are TGTGCCAGCAGTCGTAGGGACAGATCCTACGAGCAGTACTTC. This codes for CASSRRDRSYEQYF.

In its sample, this clonotype was seen many times. J is TRBJ2-7 and V is TRBV29-1; 7 bases match TRBD1. The junction had 2 bases not matched to a gene; V was cut back by 6 bases and J by 3 bases. Germline V lookup: CDR1 SQVTM, CDR2 ANQGSEA. CDR3 length equals 11 residues. The CDR3 DNA reads TGCAGCGTAAGGGACAGCTACGAGCAGTACTTC. This encodes CSVRDSYEQYF.

This clonotype has just a few counts. J is TRBJ1-6 and V is TRBV15; D unclear. CDR1 is LNHNV, CDR2 YYDKDF, per germline (reference sequence). The CDR3 extends over 16 amino acids. V lost 0 bases, J lost 4 bases, and 10 bases lay in between. CDR3 sequence: CATSRERGLYNSPLHF. DNA of the CDR3: TGTGCCACCAGCAGAGAACGGGGATTGTATAATTCACCCCTCCACTTT.

The J gene is TRBJ2-7, the V gene TRBV5-5; a possible D gene is TRBD1 (6 bases). The germline V gene has CDR1 SGHKS and CDR2 YYEKEE (reference sequence). The CDR3 is 14 amino acids. V lost 2 bases and J lost 3, with 12 bases in between. The CDR3 bases are TGTGCCAGCAGCTTTAACAGGGCTTTCTACGAGCAGTACTTC. This sequence encodes CASSFNRAFYEQYF.

This clonotype was seen more than once but under ten times. The genes are TRBV6-5 and TRBJ1-2; 9 bases agree with TRBD1. The junction had 10 bases not matched to a gene; V was cut back by 0 bases and J by 8 bases. The germline V gene encodes CDR1 MNHEY and CDR2 SVGAGI. The CDR3 covers 16 residues. The CDR3, as DNA: TGTGCCAGCAGTTACTCGAGAAGGACAGGGGAACGGGGCTACACCTTC. This encodes CASSYSRRTGERGYTF.

This clonotype was seen a few times. J is TRBJ2-5 and V is TRBV29-1; D is uncertain. CDR1 and CDR2 (germline): SQVTM, ANQGSEA. Trimming removed 1 base from V and 11 bases from J, with 11 bases in between. The CDR3 loop spans 11 amino acids. DNA for the CDR3: TGCAGCGTTGAAGCCGGGTTTGAGCAGTACTTC. Protein product: CSVEAGFEQYF.

This clonotype was seen more than once but under ten times. The chain uses TRBV7-2 and TRBJ1-1, with a weak D call TRBD1 (6 bases). CDR3 length: 12 amino acids. The germline CDR1 and CDR2 sequences are SGHTA and FQGNSA. V was clipped by 6 bases and J by 5 bases, with 10 bases between them. DNA of the CDR3: TGTGCCAGCAGTTACAGGGAAACTGAAGCTTTCTTT. Its protein is CASSYRETEAFF.

This chain uses TRBV7-9 with TRBJ2-4; TRBD2 might be the D (6 bases). Matching the DNA end better, TRBJ2-7 makes the J call doubtful. The length of the CDR3 is 13 residues. Per the germline V gene, CDR1 is SEHNR and CDR2 is FQNEAQ (reference sequence). For the CDR3, the DNA is TGTGCCAGCAGCCCGGAGGGCAGCTACGAGCAGTACTTC. It translates to CASSPEGSYEQYF.

The chain couples TRBV7-2 to TRBJ2-4; a weak D match, TRBD1 (5 bases). The J call may be mistaken, given a closer DNA end match to TRBJ2-7. The germline CDR1 and CDR2 sequences are SGHTA and FQGNSA. The CDR3 spans 16 residues. The CDR3 here is CASSRSSGRSPFEQYF. DNA of the CDR3: TGTGCCAGCAGCCGATCGTCAGGGCGGTCCCCGTTCGAGCAGTACTTC.

This clonotype was counted only a few times. The chain uses TRBV20-1 and TRBJ2-3; TRBD2 agrees at 10 bases. Unmatched junction bases numbered 11, after V lost 5 bases and J lost 6 bases. The CDR3 has 15 residues. Per germline, CDR1 DFQATT and CDR2 SNEGSKA (reference sequence). The CDR3 loop is CSARISGRALDTQYF. The CDR3 nucleotides are TGCAGTGCTCGAATCAGCGGGAGGGCCTTGGATACGCAGTATTTT.

The chain carries TRBV9 and TRBJ2-7, with TRBD2 matching over 8 bases. This CDR3 has 14 amino acids. The V segment lost 2 bases and the J segment 3 bases; nucleotides outside the gene matches: 4. Looked up from germline, CDR1 is SGDLS and CDR2 is YYNGEE. As DNA, the CDR3 is TGTGCCAGCAGCGTTAATAGCGGGGACTACGAGCAGTACTTC. Protein: CASSVNSGDYEQYF.

The rearrangement links TRBV6-2 or TRBV6-3 to TRBJ1-1, with no clear D. Germline lookup yields CDR1 MNHEY and CDR2 SVGEGT. The length of the CDR3 is 13 residues. Deletions cut 0 bases from V and 10 bases from J, with 12 bases between. The CDR3 bases are TGTGCCAGCAGTTACTCGGCAGGAGGTACAGCTTTCTTT. This gives the protein CASSYSAGGTAFF.

The rearrangement uses TRBV4-3 and TRBJ1-2; D is unresolved. This CDR3 region has 14 residues. CDR1 is LGHNA, CDR2 YSLEER, per germline. Trimming removed 0 bases at V and 8 bases at J, with 13 bases between. The CDR3: CASSQDLPDDGYTF. The CDR3 DNA follows: TGCGCCAGCAGCCAAGATCTTCCGGACGACGGCTACACCTTC.